What follows describes a single TCR beta chain. What it binds is unknown. This sample is part of a study of shared clonotypes between healthy human individuals. Study results and caveats: Incomplete sequencing of sorted subsets was indicated by rarefaction despite large depth.

Naive CD8 cells were CD45RO-negative, positively selected for CCR7, excluding terminally differentiated effector memory CD45RA+ cells. This table comes from immunoSEQ multiplex PCR, and its TCRdb copy is limited to in-frame clones, with some not included. The sample lists roughly 570,000 clones, 95% to 98% occurring once. CDR3 size: 14 residues. Per the germline V gene, CDR1 is MDHEN and CDR2 is SYDVKM. Trimming cost V 2 bases and J 5 bases, with 13 bases left between them. The sequence derives from a man aged 25 to 45 in good health. The sequencing input was naive CD8+ T cells sorted from blood. This chain joins TRBV28 and TRBJ2-7; TRBD2 is a possible D gene (7 bases). Written as DNA, the CDR3 is TGTGCCAGCAGTTTAGGGGGGGCAAGCCACGAGCAGTACTTC. It translates to CASSLGGASHEQYF.